One sample yielded the 22 T cell receptor beta chains listed below, sequenced in a study of shared clonotypes between healthy human individuals. The repertoire was sequenced with immunoSEQ multiplex PCR; TCRdb's copy has only in-frame clones and lacks some. The sample has over a million clones; more than 75% are singletons. Sequencing used memory CD4+ T cells from PBMCs. Subset reported: CD45RA-negative fraction. These TCRs come from a man younger than 35 in good health. Some clones in this sample may be carry-over from other donors' samples.

This rearrangement joins TRBV5-8 to TRBJ2-2; TRBD1 matches 8 bases. Germline V CDR1 and CDR2: SGHTS, YDEGEE. There are 15 residues in the CDR3. Trimming took 0 bases from V and 6 from J; bases not matched to a gene: 4. For the CDR3, the DNA is TGTGCCAGCAGCTTGGTGACAGGGGCCCCCGGGGAGCTGTTTTTT. This gives the protein CASSLVTGAPGELFF.

Comments on this clone: In the same sample, other DNA sequences code for this CDR3. V usage is TRBV7-2 and J usage is TRBJ2-1, with D perhaps assigned TRBD1 or TRBD2 (5 bases each). The V gene lost 2 bases and the J gene lost 8 bases, with 7 bases spanning the gap. This CDR3 has 12 amino acids. Looked up from germline, CDR1 is SGHTA and CDR2 is FQGNSA. This chain's CDR3 is CASSLRGDEQFF. The CDR3 nucleotides read TGTGCCAGCAGCTTAAGAGGGGATGAGCAGTTCTTC.

J is TRBJ1-1 and V is TRBV28; 9 bases are a match to TRBD1. There are 15 residues in the CDR3. After removal of 3 bases from V and 0 bases from J, the junction contained 2 bases not matched to a gene. Germline V gene data show CDR1 as MDHEN and CDR2 as SYDVKM. The CDR3 protein is CASSLGQGMNTEAFF. The DNA for the CDR3 is TGTGCCAGCAGTTTGGGACAGGGCATGAACACTGAAGCTTTCTTT.

The chain joins TRBV28 to TRBJ2-7, with D perhaps matching TRBD1 (7 bases). The CDR3 runs 14 residues. V lost 8 bases, J lost 2 bases, and 16 bases lay in between. CDR1 and CDR2 (germline): MDHEN, SYDVKM. The CDR3 nucleotides are TGTGCCAGCCGAGAAGGAGGGGGCCCCTACGAGCAGTACTTC. Translated, it gives CASREGGGPYEQYF.

Turning to this clone: It is likely a read error: a sequence one base away is far more abundant. The chain recombines TRBV2 with TRBJ1-4; D is unclear. From germline, CDR1 is SNHLY and CDR2 FYNNEI. The CDR3 totals 12 residues. Trimming removed 8 bases from V and 0 bases from J, with 4 bases in between. The CDR3 is CASGSTNEKLFF. For the CDR3, the DNA is TGTGCCAGCGGCTCAACTAATGAAAAACTGTTTTTT.

The chain joins TRBV28 to TRBJ2-7; 8 bases are a match to TRBD1. The CDR3 extends over 14 amino acids. Trimming removed 5 bases from V and 4 bases from J; junction bases left unmatched: 7. CDR1 is MDHEN, CDR2 SYDVKM, per germline. CDR3 amino acids: CASSGQGSVYEQYF. As DNA, the CDR3 is TGTGCCAGCAGTGGACAGGGCAGTGTGTACGAGCAGTACTTC.

This chain joins TRBV7-2 and TRBJ1-2; D is unresolved. Germline V gene lookup returns CDR1 SGHTA and CDR2 FQGNSA. This CDR3 has 13 amino acids. Trimming shortened V by 2 bases and J by 8 bases, and 12 bases separated the two germline ends. The CDR3 reads CASSLSALYGYTF. CDR3 DNA sequence: TGTGCCAGCAGCTTATCTGCTCTGTACGGCTACACCTTC.

CDR3 sequence reads: CASSEDLAGYNEQFF. The CDR3, as DNA: TGCGCCAGCAGTGAGGATCTAGCGGGCTACAATGAGCAGTTCTTC. The chain combines TRBV10-1 with TRBJ2-1; 8 bases match TRBD2. Looked up from germline, CDR1 is WNHNN and CDR2 is SYGVQD (reference sequence). The CDR3 sequence is 15 residues long. V was clipped by 2 bases and J by 3 bases; unmatched bases: 3.

The chain employs TRBV15 and TRBJ1-2, with D perhaps TRBD1 (5 bases). This CDR3 is 15 amino acids long. The germline V gene encodes CDR1 LNHNV and CDR2 YYDKDF (reference sequence). The V and J ends lost 3 bases and 2 bases respectively, with 13 bases between them. The CDR3 loop reads CATSRGLPGNYGYTF. CDR3 bases: TGTGCCACCAGCAGGGGACTTCCTGGAAACTATGGCTACACCTTC.

V is TRBV29-1 and J is TRBJ2-5, with D perhaps TRBD1 or TRBD2 (6 bases each). This CDR3 comprises 13 residues. The V end was cut by 7 bases, the J end by 3 bases, with 15 bases between. CDR1 SQVTM and CDR2 ANQGSEA come from the germline V gene. CDR3 nucleotide sequence: TGCAGCGGTTCGGGGGCGGACGAAGAGACCCAGTACTTC. As protein: CSGSGADEETQYF.

V gene TRBV7-9 combines with J gene TRBJ2-7; TRBD1 is a possible D gene (6 bases). CDR3 length equals 14 residues. Germline CDR1 reads SEHNR; CDR2 reads FQNEAQ (reference sequence). V was shortened by 2 bases and J by 6 bases, with 14 bases between the two germline ends. CDR3 DNA sequence: TGTGCCAGCAGCTTACTAGGGGGTTCCGCCGAGCAGTACTTC. It yields the protein CASSLLGGSAEQYF.

This clone was seen only once. This rearrangement joins TRBV4-2 to TRBJ1-3, with D maybe TRBD1 (5 bases). The ends were cut back, 4 bases at V and 2 bases at J, with 15 bases in the middle. Germline loops: CDR1 LGHNA, CDR2 YNFKEQ. The CDR3 runs to 16 residues. Written as DNA, the CDR3 is TGTGCCAGCAGCCTTTCTTCCCGGGGGGCTGGAAACACCATATATTTT. Its protein product is CASSLSSRGAGNTIYF.

A note on this clone: A far bigger clonotype differs at one base, so this is likely a read error. The chain couples TRBV28 to TRBJ1-2, with D possibly TRBD1 on 5 matching bases. Germline V gene lookup returns CDR1 MDHEN and CDR2 SYDVKM. The ends were cut back, 2 bases at V and 3 bases at J, with 7 bases in the middle. The CDR3 has 13 amino acids. The CDR3 reads CASSLKGYYGYTF. The CDR3 nucleotides read TGTGCCAGCAGTTTAAAGGGGTACTATGGCTACACCTTC.

A word on this clone: Other DNA sequences in this sample translate to the same CDR3. V is TRBV6-6 and J is TRBJ1-5; D not resolved. The germline V gene has CDR1 MNHNY and CDR2 SVGAGI (reference sequence). This CDR3 spans 14 amino acids. V lost 0 bases and J lost 3, with 6 bases in between. In DNA form, the CDR3 reads TGTGCCAGCAGTTACTCGACCTCCAATCAGCCCCAGCATTTT. Translation gives CASSYSTSNQPQHF.

About this clone: Within the sample, other DNA sequences also encode this same CDR3. The genes are TRBV2 and TRBJ2-1, with 12 bases lining up with TRBD2. V was clipped by 6 bases and J by 4 bases; unmatched bases: 1. CDR1 and CDR2 (germline): SNHLY, FYNNEI. The CDR3 totals 14 residues. CDR3 in DNA: TGTGCCAGCAGAGGGACTAGCGGGTACAATGAGCAGTTCTTC. It yields the protein CASRGTSGYNEQFF.

V and J are TRBV7-9 and TRBJ2-5; perhaps TRBD2 as D (6 bases). The J call may be faulty, since TRBJ2-7 better matches the DNA end. The germline CDR1 and CDR2 sequences are SEHNR and FQNEAQ (reference sequence). There are 14 residues in the CDR3. CDR3 sequence reads: CASSSEREASEQYF. The CDR3 nucleotides are TGTGCCAGCAGCTCCGAAAGGGAGGCCTCCGAGCAGTACTTC.

The rearrangement joins TRBV14 to TRBJ2-1; TRBD2 might be the D (5 bases). This CDR3 comprises 14 residues. The V end was cut by 4 bases, the J end by 0 bases, with 7 bases between. Germline-derived CDR1 and CDR2 are SGHDN and FVKESK. CDR3 bases: TGTGCCAGCAGCCTAGGGAGCTCCTACAATGAGCAGTTCTTC. Encoded protein: CASSLGSSYNEQFF.

V usage is TRBV4-2 and J usage is TRBJ1-2; TRBD1 aligns across 9 bases. The CDR3 is made up of 16 amino acids. In germline, CDR1 is LGHNA, CDR2 YNFKEQ. The ends lost 4 bases at V and 5 bases at J; junction bases unmatched: 11. CDR3 bases: TGTGCCAGCAGCCTCTCCGCCCGGGACAGGGAGTATGGCTACACCTTC. Protein sequence: CASSLSARDREYGYTF.

The gene calls are TRBV28 and TRBJ2-7; D is ambiguous. The CDR3 is 14 amino acids. Germline CDR1 is MDHEN and CDR2 is SYDVKM. Trimming removed 5 bases from V and 2 bases from J, with 13 bases in between. CDR3 loop: CASSRVGITYEQYF. As DNA, the CDR3 is TGTGCCAGCAGTAGGGTGGGAATTACCTACGAGCAGTACTTC.

V gene TRBV5-1 combines with J gene TRBJ2-3; 11 bases are a match to TRBD2. Germline V gene lookup returns CDR1 SGHRS and CDR2 YFSETQ. V dropped 5 bases and J dropped 0; count of bases not matched to a gene: 5. The CDR3 has 16 amino acids. The CDR3 DNA reads TGCGCCAGCAGTAAACGACTAGCGGGAAGCACAGATACGCAGTATTTT. Translation: CASSKRLAGSTDTQYF.

This clone has a count of ten or more. This chain uses TRBV18 with TRBJ2-3; the match to TRBD2 covers 9 bases. Germline V gene lookup returns CDR1 KGHSH and CDR2 LQKENI. V dropped 1 base and J dropped 2; count of bases not matched to a gene: 10. This CDR3 is built from 18 residues. The CDR3 here is CASSPQSRASGNTDTQYF. CDR3 DNA: TGTGCCAGCTCACCACAGAGTCGCGCTAGCGGGAACACAGATACGCAGTATTTT.

This chain joins TRBV30 and TRBJ1-2; TRBD1 is a possible D gene (5 bases). V dropped 1 base and J dropped 8 bases, with 11 bases sitting between them. Germline V gives CDR1 GTSNPN, CDR2 SVGIG (reference sequence). CDR3 length equals 12 residues. CDR3 in DNA: TGTGCCTGGAGTGGTGAAGGGGAAGGCTACACCTTC. Protein: CAWSGEGEGYTF.